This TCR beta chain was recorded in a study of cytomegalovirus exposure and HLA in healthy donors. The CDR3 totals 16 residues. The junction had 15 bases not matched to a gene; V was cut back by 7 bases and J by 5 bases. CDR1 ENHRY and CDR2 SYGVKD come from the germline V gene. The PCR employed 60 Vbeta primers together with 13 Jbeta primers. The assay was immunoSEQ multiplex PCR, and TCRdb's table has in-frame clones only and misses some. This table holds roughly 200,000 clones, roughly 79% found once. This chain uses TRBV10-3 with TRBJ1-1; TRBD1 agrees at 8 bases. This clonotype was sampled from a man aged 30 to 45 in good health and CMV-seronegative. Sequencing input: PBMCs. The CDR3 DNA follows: TGTGCCATCATTGACAGGGGTGACAGGGCGGGGACTGAAGCTTTCTTT. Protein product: CAIIDRGDRAGTEAFF.